This T cell receptor (beta chain) stems from a study of shared clonotypes between healthy human individuals. Findings and limits, study-wide: Represented genetic and exposure-history diversity was restricted by having few donors. Large depth notwithstanding, sorted-subset sequencing proved incomplete by rarefaction. Memory subsets generally showed lower estimated richness than naive subsets.

To note about this clone: Its antigen is currently unknown.

This CDR3 is 14 amino acids long. Germline V lookup: CDR1 SNHLY, CDR2 FYNNEI. Profiled with immunoSEQ multiplex PCR; TCRdb holds only in-frame clones, not every one. The sample shows under 550,000 clones, about 96% of them seen only once. Sequenced: naive CD4+ T cells sorted from blood. Subset noted: CD45RA+ positively selected. The chain joins TRBV2 to TRBJ2-5; D unresolved. The J call is doubtful: the DNA matches TRBJ2-7 better. The source of this sequence is a woman under 40 in good health. CDR3 in amino acids: CASSEGLETYEQYF. The CDR3 nucleotides are TGTGCCAGCAGTGAAGGACTGGAAACCTACGAGCAGTACTTC.